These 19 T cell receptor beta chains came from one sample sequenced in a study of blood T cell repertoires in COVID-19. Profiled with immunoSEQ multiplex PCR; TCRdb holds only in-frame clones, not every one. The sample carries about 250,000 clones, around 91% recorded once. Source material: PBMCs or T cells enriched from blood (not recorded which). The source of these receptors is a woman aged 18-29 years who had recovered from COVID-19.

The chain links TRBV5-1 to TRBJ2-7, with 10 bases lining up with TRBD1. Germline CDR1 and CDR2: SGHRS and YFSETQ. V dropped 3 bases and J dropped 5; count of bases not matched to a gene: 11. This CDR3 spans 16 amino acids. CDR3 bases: TGCGCCAGCAGCTGGGCCCCGGGACAGGGGAGCCACGAGCAGTACTTC. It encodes CASSWAPGQGSHEQYF.

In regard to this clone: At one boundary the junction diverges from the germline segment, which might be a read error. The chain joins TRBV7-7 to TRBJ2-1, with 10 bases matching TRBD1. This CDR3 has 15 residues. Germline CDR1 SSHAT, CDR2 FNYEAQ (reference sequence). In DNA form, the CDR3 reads TGTGCTAGCAGCTCGGGACAGGGGCCCTACAATGAGCAGTTCTTC. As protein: CASSSGQGPYNEQFF.

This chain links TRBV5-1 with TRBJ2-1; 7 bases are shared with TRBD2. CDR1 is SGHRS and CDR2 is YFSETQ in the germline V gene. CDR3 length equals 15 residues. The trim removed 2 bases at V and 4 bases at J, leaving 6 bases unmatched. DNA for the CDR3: TGCGCCAGCAGCTTTTTCGGGACTACTTACAATGAGCAGTTCTTC. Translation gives CASSFFGTTYNEQFF.

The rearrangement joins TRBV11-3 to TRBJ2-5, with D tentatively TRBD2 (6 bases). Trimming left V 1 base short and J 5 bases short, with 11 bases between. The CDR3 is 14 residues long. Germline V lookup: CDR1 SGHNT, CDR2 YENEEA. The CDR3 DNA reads TGTGCCAGCAGCTTAGGGGGGAGGCTGGAGACCCAGTACTTC. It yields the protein CASSLGGRLETQYF.

CDR3 region: CATSRDVPGQQETQYF. The CDR3 nucleotides read TGTGCCACCAGCAGAGATGTGCCGGGACAGCAAGAGACCCAGTACTTC. The V gene is TRBV15, the J gene TRBJ2-5; the match to TRBD1 covers 7 bases. The CDR3 loop spans 16 amino acids. V shed 0 bases and J 2 bases; nucleotides not matched to a gene: 6. Germline CDR1 and CDR2: LNHNV and YYDKDF (reference sequence).

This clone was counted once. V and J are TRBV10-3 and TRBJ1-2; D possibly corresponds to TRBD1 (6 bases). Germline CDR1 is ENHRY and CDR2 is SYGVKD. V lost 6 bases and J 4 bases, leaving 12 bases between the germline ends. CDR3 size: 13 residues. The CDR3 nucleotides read TGTGCCATCAGAAAGGGGGACGGCTATGGCTACACCTTC. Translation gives CAIRKGDGYGYTF.

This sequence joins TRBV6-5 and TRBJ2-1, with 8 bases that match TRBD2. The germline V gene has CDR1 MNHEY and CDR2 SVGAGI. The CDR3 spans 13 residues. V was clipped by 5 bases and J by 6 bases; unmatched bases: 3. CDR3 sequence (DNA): TGTGCCAGCAGTACCCGGGGGGGCAATGAGCAGTTCTTC. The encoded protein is CASSTRGGNEQFF.

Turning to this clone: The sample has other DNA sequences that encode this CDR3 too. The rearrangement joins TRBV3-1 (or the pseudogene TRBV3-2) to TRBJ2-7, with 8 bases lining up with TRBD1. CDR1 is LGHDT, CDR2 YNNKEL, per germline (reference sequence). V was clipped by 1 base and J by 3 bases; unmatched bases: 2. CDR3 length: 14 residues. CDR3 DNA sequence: TGTGCCAGCAGCCAAGGACAGGGGAGCTACGAGCAGTACTTC. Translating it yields CASSQGQGSYEQYF.

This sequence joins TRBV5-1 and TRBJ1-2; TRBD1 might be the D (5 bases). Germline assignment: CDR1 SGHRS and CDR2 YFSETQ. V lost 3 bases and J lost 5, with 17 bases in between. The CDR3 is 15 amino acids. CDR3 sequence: CASSSDRGDRYGYTF. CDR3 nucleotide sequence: TGCGCCAGCAGCTCGGACCGCGGGGACCGGTATGGCTACACCTTC.

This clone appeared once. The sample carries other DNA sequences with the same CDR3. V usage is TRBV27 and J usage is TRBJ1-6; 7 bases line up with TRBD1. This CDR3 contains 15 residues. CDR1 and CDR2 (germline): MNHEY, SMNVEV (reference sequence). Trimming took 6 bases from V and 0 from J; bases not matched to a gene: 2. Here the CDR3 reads CASRQGSSYNSPLHF. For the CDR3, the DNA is TGTGCCAGCAGACAGGGGAGCTCCTATAATTCACCCCTCCACTTT.

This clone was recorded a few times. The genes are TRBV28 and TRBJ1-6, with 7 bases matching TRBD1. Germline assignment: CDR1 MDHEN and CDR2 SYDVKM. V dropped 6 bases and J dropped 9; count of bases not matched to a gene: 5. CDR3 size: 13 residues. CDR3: CASSRQGSSPLHF. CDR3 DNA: TGTGCCAGCAGCCGACAGGGTTCTTCACCCCTCCACTTT.

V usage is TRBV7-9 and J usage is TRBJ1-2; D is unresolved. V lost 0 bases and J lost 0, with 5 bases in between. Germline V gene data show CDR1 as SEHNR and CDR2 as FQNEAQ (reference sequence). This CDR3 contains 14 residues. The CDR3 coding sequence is TGTGCCAGCAGCTTAGCTGCAGCTAACTATGGCTACACCTTC. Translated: CASSLAAANYGYTF.

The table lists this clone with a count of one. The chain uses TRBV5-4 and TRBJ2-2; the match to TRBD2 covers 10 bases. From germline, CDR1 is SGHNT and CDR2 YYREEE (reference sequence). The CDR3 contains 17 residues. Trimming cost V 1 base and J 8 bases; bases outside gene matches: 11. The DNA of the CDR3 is TGTGCCAGCAGCTTGCCGTCTAGCGGGGGCAGAGCTGGGGAGCTGTTTTTT. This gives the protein CASSLPSSGGRAGELFF.

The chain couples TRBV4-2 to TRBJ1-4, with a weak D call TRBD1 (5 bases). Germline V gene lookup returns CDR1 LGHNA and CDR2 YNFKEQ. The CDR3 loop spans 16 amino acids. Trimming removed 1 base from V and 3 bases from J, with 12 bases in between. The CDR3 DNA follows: TGTGCCAGCAGCCAAGTTTGGGGGGGTCCTAATGAAAAACTGTTTTTT. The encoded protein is CASSQVWGGPNEKLFF.

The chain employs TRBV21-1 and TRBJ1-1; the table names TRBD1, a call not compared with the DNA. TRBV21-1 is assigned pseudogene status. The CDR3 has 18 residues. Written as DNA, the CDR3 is TGTGCCAGCAGCAAAGCGCTGGGGACAGGGGAAAGGGGTACTGAAGCTTTCTTT. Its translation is CASSKALGTGERGTEAFF.

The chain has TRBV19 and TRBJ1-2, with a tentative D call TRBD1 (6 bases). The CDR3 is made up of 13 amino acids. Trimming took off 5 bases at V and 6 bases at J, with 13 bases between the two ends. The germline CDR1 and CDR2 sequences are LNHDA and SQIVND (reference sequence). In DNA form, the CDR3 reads TGTGCCAGTAGTTCCAGGGGCACTGATGGCTACACCTTC. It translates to CASSSRGTDGYTF.

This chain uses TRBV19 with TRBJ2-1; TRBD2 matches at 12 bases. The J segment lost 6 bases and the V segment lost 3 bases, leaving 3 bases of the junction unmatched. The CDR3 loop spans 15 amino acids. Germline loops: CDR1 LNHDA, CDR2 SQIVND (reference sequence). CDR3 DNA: TGTGCCAGTAGTATCCTAGCGGGGGGGTCCAATGAGCAGTTCTTC. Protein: CASSILAGGSNEQFF.

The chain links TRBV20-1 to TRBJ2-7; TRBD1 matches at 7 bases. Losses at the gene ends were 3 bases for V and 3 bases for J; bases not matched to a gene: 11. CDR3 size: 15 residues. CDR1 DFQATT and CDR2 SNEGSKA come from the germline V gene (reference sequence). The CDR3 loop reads CSASGTGTVVYEQYF. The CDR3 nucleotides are TGCAGTGCTAGTGGGACCGGGACAGTCGTCTACGAGCAGTACTTC.

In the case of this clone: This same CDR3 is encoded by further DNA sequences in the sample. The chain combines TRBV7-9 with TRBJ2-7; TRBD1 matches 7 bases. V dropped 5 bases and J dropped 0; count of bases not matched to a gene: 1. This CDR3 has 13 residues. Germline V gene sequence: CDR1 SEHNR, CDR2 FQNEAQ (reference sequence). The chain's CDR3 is CASSRQGSYEQYF. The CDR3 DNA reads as TGTGCCAGCAGCCGACAGGGCTCCTACGAGCAGTACTTC. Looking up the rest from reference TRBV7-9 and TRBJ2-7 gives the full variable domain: DTGVSQNPRHKITKRGQNVTFRCDPISEHNRLYWYRQTLGQGPEFLTYFQNEAQLEKSRLLSDRFSAERPKGSFSTLEIQRTEQGDSAMYLCASSRQGSYEQYFGPGTRLTVT.